This passage covers 31 T cell receptor beta chains from one sample sequenced in a study of siplizumab effects on memory and regulatory T cells. Assay: immunoSEQ multiplex PCR; the TCRdb copy retains only in-frame clones and omits some. The sample yields about 50,000 clones, over 90% seen once. The sample was CD8+ T cells sorted from blood. The receptors originated from a human donor in good health.

This clone was seen a handful of times. This rearrangement joins TRBV4-2 to TRBJ1-5; 7 bases line up with TRBD1. The germline CDR1 and CDR2 sequences are LGHNA and YNFKEQ. V trimming: 1 base; J trimming: 7 bases; junction bases outside the gene matches: 7. CDR3 length: 15 residues. The CDR3 DNA is TGTGCCAGCAGCCAAGGGACAGGCAAGAGCCAGCCCCAGCATTTT. This translates into CASSQGTGKSQPQHF.

The chain joins TRBV5-1 to TRBJ2-7; D is undetermined. CDR3 length equals 12 residues. With 3 bases removed from V and 6 bases from J, the gap between germline ends came to 10 bases. Germline loops: CDR1 SGHRS, CDR2 YFSETQ. In DNA form, the CDR3 reads TGCGCCAGCAGCTCGATTCTCGGCGAGCAGTACTTC. Translating gives CASSSILGEQYF.

This chain links TRBV13 with TRBJ2-5, with 10 bases matching TRBD2. Matching the DNA end better, TRBJ2-7 makes the J call doubtful. Germline lookup yields CDR1 PRHDT and CDR2 FYEKMQ (reference sequence). CDR3 length: 15 residues. The CDR3, as DNA: TGTGCCAGCAGCTCTAGCGGGAGAAGCTCCTACGAGCAGTACTTC. Translated: CASSSSGRSSYEQYF.

This rearrangement joins TRBV28 to TRBJ2-7; 8 bases match TRBD1. The CDR3 loop spans 13 amino acids. V shed 5 bases, J shed 3 bases, and the junction held 3 bases outside the gene matches. Looked up from germline, CDR1 is MDHEN and CDR2 is SYDVKM. CDR3 region: CASSGTGHYEQYF. The CDR3 nucleotides read TGTGCCAGCAGTGGGACAGGACACTACGAGCAGTACTTC. The full variable domain, with the rest looked up from reference TRBV28 and TRBJ2-7, is DVKVTQSSRYLVKRTGEKVFLECVQDMDHENMFWYRQDPGLGLRLIYFSYDVKMKEKGDIPEGYSVSREKKERFSLILESASTNQTSMYLCASSGTGHYEQYFGPGTRLTVT.

Written as DNA, the CDR3 is TGCGCCAGCAGCCAGCGGGATACCTACGAGCAGTACTTC. It is translated as CASSQRDTYEQYF. The chain joins TRBV4-1 to TRBJ2-7; weak D call: TRBD2 (6 bases). V was shortened by 3 bases and J by 2 bases, with 8 bases between the two germline ends. The length of the CDR3 is 13 residues. The V gene's germline CDR1 is MGHRA and CDR2 YSYEKL.

The chain couples TRBV13 to TRBJ2-3; the D call may be TRBD1 or TRBD2 (5 bases each). The germline V and J ends were trimmed by 5 bases and 11 bases, with 14 bases remaining between them. The CDR3 consists of 12 residues. CDR1 and CDR2 from the germline V gene are PRHDT and FYEKMQ (reference sequence). In DNA, the CDR3 is TGTGCCAGCAGCCTCGGGGTAAGGGGGCAGTATTTT. This codes for CASSLGVRGQYF. The whole variable domain, filled in from reference TRBV13 and TRBJ2-3, reads AAGVIQSPRHLIKEKRETATLKCYPIPRHDTVYWYQQGPGQDPQFLISFYEKMQSDKGSIPDRFSAQQFSDYHSELNMSSLELGDSALYFCASSLGVRGQYFGPGTRLTVL.

This chain links TRBV11-3 with TRBJ2-5, with 7 bases fitting TRBD1. This CDR3 spans 13 amino acids. V lost 5 bases, J lost 11 bases, and 11 bases stayed unmatched. Per the germline V gene, CDR1 is SGHNT and CDR2 is YENEEA. The CDR3 loop reads CASSPRTGHGQYF. In DNA, the CDR3 is TGTGCCAGCAGCCCCCGGACAGGCCACGGACAGTACTTC.

A single count supports this clone. The rearrangement uses TRBV4-1 and TRBJ2-7; no clear D. V lost 3 bases to trimming and J lost 5 bases, with 17 bases between them. The CDR3 has 15 amino acids. Germline V gene lookup returns CDR1 MGHRA and CDR2 YSYEKL. CDR3 DNA: TGCGCCAGCAGCCAGACCCTAGTTCGCCCCGACGAGCAGTACTTC. The encoded protein is CASSQTLVRPDEQYF.

The chain links TRBV6-1 to TRBJ2-1, with 8 positions matching TRBD1. Germline CDR1 is MNHNS and CDR2 is SASEGT. This CDR3 is built from 16 residues. Trimming at V came to 2 bases and at J to 9 bases, leaving 12 bases not matched to a gene. The CDR3 DNA sequence: TGTGCCAGCAGTGAATCCCTTATGACAGGGGATGGTGAGCAGTTCTTC. Protein: CASSESLMTGDGEQFF.

The chain combines TRBV6-6 with TRBJ2-1, with 8 bases aligning to TRBD2. The germline CDR1 and CDR2 sequences are MNHNY and SVGAGI (reference sequence). CDR3 length equals 13 residues. Trimming removed 5 bases from V and 6 bases from J; junction bases left unmatched: 3. In nucleotides, the CDR3 is TGTGCCAGCAGTCCCGGGAGGGGCAATGAGCAGTTCTTC. It specifies CASSPGRGNEQFF.

V usage is TRBV11-3 and J usage is TRBJ2-3; D remains unclear. The CDR3 consists of 12 residues. The ends were cut back, 5 bases at V and 1 base at J, with 4 bases in the middle. Germline V gene sequence: CDR1 SGHNT, CDR2 YENEEA. CDR3 in DNA: TGTGCCAGCAGCGCCGGCACAGATACGCAGTATTTT. Translated, it gives CASSAGTDTQYF.

In its sample, this clone was seen once. The gene calls are TRBV29-1 and TRBJ2-3, with unresolved D. The CDR3 covers 13 residues. Trimming took 2 bases from V and 3 from J, leaving 9 bases between them. Per germline, CDR1 SQVTM and CDR2 ANQGSEA. This CDR3 reads CSVENPVTDTQYF. The CDR3 bases are TGCAGCGTTGAAAACCCGGTGACAGATACGCAGTATTTT.

The V gene is TRBV7-9, the J gene TRBJ2-5; D tentatively reads TRBD1 or TRBD2 (5 bases each). The length of the CDR3 is 13 residues. Germline assignment: CDR1 SEHNR and CDR2 FQNEAQ (reference sequence). V was trimmed by 8 bases and J by 5 bases, leaving 15 bases between them. CDR3 coding DNA: TGTGCCAGCTGGGACGGATTGTGGGAGACCCAGTACTTC. Its translation is CASWDGLWETQYF.

The chain employs TRBV13 and TRBJ2-7; D not certain. Germline V gene lookup returns CDR1 PRHDT and CDR2 FYEKMQ (reference sequence). Trimming shortened V by 5 bases and J by 6 bases, and 11 bases separated the two germline ends. The CDR3 spans 12 residues. CDR3 sequence: CASSMVGREQYF. CDR3 sequence (DNA): TGTGCCAGCAGCATGGTCGGTCGCGAGCAGTACTTC.

V usage is TRBV28 and J usage is TRBJ2-7, with D possibly TRBD1 on 6 matching bases. Trimming took off 6 bases at V and 3 bases at J, with 15 bases between the two ends. This CDR3 has 14 amino acids. In germline, CDR1 is MDHEN, CDR2 SYDVKM. The CDR3 sequence is CASSHDRFVYEQYF. CDR3 coding DNA: TGTGCCAGCAGCCACGACAGGTTCGTCTACGAGCAGTACTTC.

The chain carries TRBV5-1 and TRBJ1-2; a weak D match, TRBD1 (5 bases). The CDR3 is 12 amino acids. Between the trimmed V and J ends, which lost 0 bases and 8 bases, there was a span of 8 bases. Per germline, CDR1 SGHRS and CDR2 YFSETQ. The CDR3 reads CASSLGGKGYTF. CDR3 DNA: TGCGCCAGCAGCTTGGGGGGCAAAGGCTACACCTTC.

This clone has a single count. The chain uses TRBV4-1 and TRBJ2-1; D is uncertain. Trimming pared 3 bases from V and 3 bases from J, leaving 9 bases between. The CDR3 sequence is 14 residues long. Germline loops: CDR1 MGHRA, CDR2 YSYEKL. The CDR3 DNA sequence: TGCGCCAGCAGCCATGCTAGAAACTACAATGAGCAGTTCTTC. It encodes CASSHARNYNEQFF.

This clone was detected once. This rearrangement joins TRBV27 to TRBJ2-1; D gene unclear. Trimming left V 8 bases short and J 0 bases short, with 17 bases between. CDR1 and CDR2 from the germline V gene are MNHEY and SMNVEV (reference sequence). CDR3 length equals 16 residues. CDR3 DNA sequence: TGTGCCAGCGGGCCTCGGTTATTCGGCTCCTACAATGAGCAGTTCTTC. Amino acids: CASGPRLFGSYNEQFF.

The chain carries TRBV2 and TRBJ2-1; D is perhaps TRBD2 (7 bases). The CDR3 has 15 amino acids. V lost 3 bases and J 4 bases, leaving 13 bases between the germline ends. Germline lookup yields CDR1 SNHLY and CDR2 FYNNEI. The CDR3 DNA is TGTGCCAGCAGTGATAGAAGGGGGGGGTACAATGAGCAGTTCTTC. Amino acids: CASSDRRGGYNEQFF. The whole variable domain, remainder taken from reference TRBV2 and TRBJ2-1, is EPEVTQTPSHQVTQMGQEVILRCVPISNHLYFYWYRQILGQKVEFLVSFYNNEISEKSEIFDDQFSVERPDGSNFTLKIRSTKLEDSAMYFCASSDRRGGYNEQFFGPGTRLTVL.

The chain combines TRBV4-1 with TRBJ2-7; TRBD1 matches 10 bases. Germline CDR1 and CDR2: MGHRA and YSYEKL. The CDR3 extends over 17 amino acids. Losses at the gene ends were 4 bases for V and 4 bases for J; bases not matched to a gene: 13. CDR3 protein: CASSLFPGGQGNYEQYF. In DNA, the CDR3 is TGCGCCAGCAGCCTATTCCCTGGGGGACAGGGGAATTACGAGCAGTACTTC.

This rearrangement joins TRBV19 to TRBJ2-7; 7 bases match TRBD2. Germline CDR1 is LNHDA and CDR2 is SQIVND (reference sequence). V gave up 5 bases and J gave up 4 bases; unmatched junction bases: 11. The CDR3 has 15 amino acids. The CDR3 DNA sequence: TGTGCCAGTAGTTCCTACCTCAGCGGGAAGTACGAGCAGTACTTC. It translates to CASSSYLSGKYEQYF.

V usage is TRBV15 and J usage is TRBJ2-1; no reliable D call. The CDR3 is 16 residues long. In germline, CDR1 is LNHNV, CDR2 YYDKDF (reference sequence). Trimming removed 5 bases from V and 5 bases from J, with 19 bases in between. Here the CDR3 reads CATSPFRAEPNNEQFF. DNA of the CDR3: TGTGCCACCAGCCCTTTCCGGGCCGAACCTAACAATGAGCAGTTCTTC.

The V call is TRBV5-5, the J call TRBJ1-1; a possible D gene is TRBD1 (5 bases). The CDR3 is made up of 13 amino acids. The V and J ends lost 4 bases and 3 bases respectively, with 10 bases between them. Germline V CDR1 and CDR2: SGHKS, YYEKEE (reference sequence). This CDR3 is CASSTGRDTEAFF. As DNA, the CDR3 is TGTGCCAGCAGCACAGGCAGGGACACTGAAGCTTTCTTT.

This clone is a singleton in its sample. J is TRBJ2-7 and V is TRBV19; TRBD1 might be the D (5 bases). CDR3 length equals 13 residues. CDR1 and CDR2 from the germline V gene are LNHDA and SQIVND (reference sequence). Trimming shortened V by 3 bases and J by 5 bases, and 11 bases separated the two germline ends. The CDR3 reads CASSIKAGNEQYF. The CDR3 bases are TGTGCCAGTAGTATTAAGGCAGGGAACGAGCAGTACTTC.

The chain recombines TRBV11-2 with TRBJ2-7; D remains unclear. This CDR3 is 11 amino acids long. The V and J ends lost 2 bases and 7 bases respectively, with 6 bases between them. Germline V gene sequence: CDR1 SGHAT, CDR2 FQNNGV. This CDR3 reads CASSLLEEQYF. The CDR3 nucleotides are TGTGCCAGCAGCTTACTCGAGGAGCAGTACTTC.

This sequence joins TRBV4-1 and TRBJ2-7; unclear D gene. Germline CDR1 MGHRA, CDR2 YSYEKL. The CDR3 consists of 13 residues. V gave up 5 bases and J gave up 3 bases, with 11 bases separating them. The CDR3 loop is CASSTGRSYEQYF. DNA of the CDR3: TGCGCCAGCAGCACTGGACGAAGCTACGAGCAGTACTTC.

This chain connects TRBV11-2 to TRBJ2-7, with D possibly being TRBD1 or TRBD2 (7 bases each). Germline CDR1 and CDR2: SGHAT and FQNNGV. The CDR3 extends over 16 amino acids. Trimming stripped 5 bases from V and 3 bases from J, with 20 bases between. For the CDR3, the DNA is TGTGCCAGCAGCCCAGCACGGGGGGACAGCCACTACGAGCAGTACTTC. Translating gives CASSPARGDSHYEQYF. The full variable domain, in which reference TRBV11-2 and TRBJ2-7 provide the parts outside the CDR3, is EAGVAQSPRYKIIEKRQSVAFWCNPISGHATLYWYQQILGQGPKLLIQFQNNGVVDDSQLPKDRFSAERLKGVDSTLKIQPAKLEDSAVYLCASSPARGDSHYEQYFGPGTRLTVT.

Here the CDR3 reads CASSPTLSGKPLNEQFF. In DNA form, the CDR3 reads TGTGCCAGCAGCCCCACATTAAGCGGGAAACCTCTTAATGAGCAGTTCTTC. The chain combines TRBV7-6 with TRBJ2-1; the match to TRBD2 covers 7 bases. CDR1 and CDR2 from the germline V gene are SGHVS and FNYEAQ. V was pared by 5 bases and J by 7 bases, with 17 bases of the junction left unmatched. The CDR3 consists of 17 residues. Combining the CDR3 with reference TRBV7-6 and TRBJ2-1 gives the whole variable domain GAGVSQSPRYKVTKRGQDVALRCDPISGHVSLYWYRQALGQGPEFLTYFNYEAQQDKSGLPNDRFSAERPEGSISTLTIQRTEQRDSAMYRCASSPTLSGKPLNEQFFGPGTRLTVL.

This clone was detected only once. V is TRBV28 and J is TRBJ1-2; D is unresolved. Germline CDR1 and CDR2: MDHEN and SYDVKM. V was clipped by 4 bases and J by 6 bases, with 12 bases between them. This CDR3 is 13 amino acids long. CDR3 DNA: TGTGCCAGCAGTTCCGGCAGCCCGAATGGCTACACCTTC. It codes for CASSSGSPNGYTF.

The gene calls are TRBV5-5 and TRBJ2-7; TRBD1 might be the D (5 bases). The CDR3 runs 12 residues. Trimming stripped 2 bases from V and 6 bases from J, with 9 bases between. The germline gives CDR1 SGHKS, CDR2 YYEKEE (reference sequence). In DNA form, the CDR3 reads TGTGCCAGCAGCTTCTTGACAGCCGAGCAGTACTTC. Amino acids: CASSFLTAEQYF. Filled out from reference TRBV5-5 and TRBJ2-7, the complete variable domain reads DAGVTQSPTHLIKTRGQQVTLRCSPISGHKSVSWYQQVLGQGPQFIFQYYEKEERGRGNFPDRFSARQFPNYSSELNVNALLLGDSALYLCASSFLTAEQYFGPGTRLTVT.

The V and J genes are TRBV15 and TRBJ2-7; no reliable D call. The germline CDR1 and CDR2 sequences are LNHNV and YYDKDF (reference sequence). Trimming removed 4 bases from V and 0 bases from J, with 10 bases in between. The CDR3 runs 14 residues. CDR3 protein: CATSIGLSSYEQYF. The CDR3 DNA is TGTGCCACCAGCATAGGATTGAGCTCCTACGAGCAGTACTTC.